A single sample is the source of the 15 T cell receptor beta chains below, sequenced in a study of regulatory T cells. These receptors' targets are unknown. Points from the study as a whole: Compared with autologous conventional CD4+ cells and control regulatory cells, CD3G-deficient regulatory T cells showed reduced diversity.

The primer mix had 52 TRBV and 13 TRBJ primers. The method was immunoSEQ multiplex PCR; TCRdb's version includes in-frame clones alone and lacks a portion of them. In the table there are over 3,500 clones, about 91% of which are singletons. The sequenced sample consisted of CD4+ Tregs sorted from blood. These receptors originate from a child aged 2-15 years with CD3G deficiency.

V and J are TRBV28 and TRBJ2-3; TRBD2 might be the D (6 bases). Germline CDR1 MDHEN, CDR2 SYDVKM. V was trimmed by 7 bases and J by 0 bases, leaving 20 bases between them. There are 17 residues in the CDR3. The CDR3 region has the DNA TGTGCCAGCATCGGAGGGAGTGAGGTTGGTAGCACAGATACGCAGTATTTT. This sequence encodes CASIGGSEVGSTDTQYF.

This clone has only one observation. The rearrangement links TRBV6-1 to TRBJ2-7, with 9 nucleotides matching TRBD1. CDR1 is MNHNS and CDR2 is SASEGT in the germline V gene. CDR3 length: 14 amino acids. V shed 8 bases, J shed 3 bases, and the junction held 8 bases outside the gene matches. The DNA for the CDR3 is TGTGCCAGCGCCGCCACAGGGGGCGTCTACGAGCAGTACTTC. Residues: CASAATGGVYEQYF.

The chain recombines TRBV11-2 with TRBJ1-6; weak D call: TRBD1 (5 bases). Between the trimmed V and J ends, which lost 0 bases and 9 bases, there was a span of 9 bases. Germline V CDR1 and CDR2: SGHAT, FQNNGV. This CDR3 is 14 amino acids long. The CDR3 spells CASSLDGTFSPLHF. DNA of the CDR3: TGTGCCAGCAGCTTAGACGGGACTTTTTCACCCCTCCACTTT.

Comment on this clone: At one end, the junction sequence differs from germline, possibly due to a read error. The V and J genes are TRBV28 and TRBJ1-2; D remains unclear. Germline-derived CDR1 and CDR2 are MDHEN and SYDVKM. This CDR3 contains 16 residues. CDR3 protein: CASSLGGRADYYDYTF. CDR3 coding DNA: TGTGCCAGCAGTTTAGGCGGAAGGGCAGATTACTATGACTACACCTTC.

This chain joins TRBV21-1 and TRBJ1-6; the table's D call of TRBD1 was not tested on the DNA. TRBV21-1 is a documented pseudogene. The CDR3 has 16 amino acids. The CDR3 DNA follows: TGTGCCAGCAGCAAAGTAGGCACAGGCCTTAATTCACCCCTCCACTTT. Translation: CASSKVGTGLNSPLHF.

This clone was picked up one time. J is TRBJ1-5 and V is TRBV28, with D perhaps TRBD1 (5 bases). V dropped 5 bases and J dropped 6 bases, with 14 bases sitting between them. The length of the CDR3 is 14 residues. The V gene's germline CDR1 is MDHEN and CDR2 SYDVKM. The CDR3 nucleotides are TGTGCCAGCAGTCCCTACGGGGGTAGTCAGCCCCAGCATTTT. Translated: CASSPYGGSQPQHF.

The CDR3 nucleotides read TGCGCCAGCAGCTTAGCGGGAGGAGAGACCCAGTACTTC. Translation gives CASSLAGGETQYF. This chain links TRBV5-1 with TRBJ2-5; 9 bases match TRBD2. J was trimmed by 4 bases and V by 2 bases; bases with no gene match: 0. Germline CDR1 SGHRS, CDR2 YFSETQ. The CDR3 spans 13 residues.

This chain uses TRBV6-1 with TRBJ2-2; D may correspond to TRBD1 or TRBD2 (5 bases each). CDR3 size: 13 residues. Per germline, CDR1 MNHNS and CDR2 SASEGT. Trimming took off 6 bases at V and 3 bases at J, with 8 bases between the two ends. The CDR3, as DNA: TGTGCCAGCAGGAGGGGTTACACCGGGGAGCTGTTTTTT. Translation: CASRRGYTGELFF.

The chain uses TRBV28 and TRBJ1-5, with D possibly TRBD1 on 6 matching bases. This CDR3 has 15 residues. V was pared by 3 bases and J by 0 bases, with 9 bases between. Germline V gene sequence: CDR1 MDHEN, CDR2 SYDVKM. The CDR3 bases are TGTGCCAGCAGTTTGACAGGATATAGCAATCAGCCCCAGCATTTT. Translated, it gives CASSLTGYSNQPQHF.

The chain joins TRBV11-2 to TRBJ1-1; D might be TRBD1 (6 bases). The CDR3 consists of 13 residues. Germline-derived CDR1 and CDR2 are SGHAT and FQNNGV. Between the trimmed V and J ends, which lost 1 base and 6 bases, there was a span of 9 bases. The CDR3 DNA follows: TGTGCCAGCAGCTTAGCCCGACAGGCTGAAGCTTTCTTT. Translated: CASSLARQAEAFF.

CDR3 amino acids: CASSLIRSPLHF. The CDR3 DNA sequence: TGTGCCAGCAGTTTAATCCGTTCACCCCTCCACTTT. The V gene is TRBV28, the J gene TRBJ1-6; D unresolved. This CDR3 is 12 amino acids long. The germline V and J ends were trimmed by 2 bases and 9 bases, with 5 bases remaining between them. The germline CDR1 and CDR2 sequences are MDHEN and SYDVKM.

This rearrangement joins TRBV19 to TRBJ1-5; 8 positions agree with TRBD1. Germline CDR1 is LNHDA and CDR2 is SQIVND (reference sequence). This CDR3 is 15 amino acids long. V was pared by 6 bases and J by 4 bases, with 8 bases of the junction left unmatched. The DNA for the CDR3 is TGTGCCAGTAGCAGACAGGGGAAGTTTAATCAGCCCCAGCATTTT. Its translation: CASSRQGKFNQPQHF.

This clone was picked up a small number of times. The chain recombines TRBV6-1 with TRBJ1-2, with 9 bases aligning to TRBD1. With V trimmed by 6 bases and J by 6 bases, 8 bases remained unmatched. Germline-derived CDR1 and CDR2 are MNHNS and SASEGT. This CDR3 has 14 amino acids. Here the CDR3 reads CASRTTGGSDGYTF. Here the CDR3 DNA reads TGTGCCAGCAGGACAACAGGGGGCTCGGATGGCTACACCTTC.

This sequence joins TRBV28 and TRBJ1-5; D gene unclear. CDR1 is MDHEN and CDR2 is SYDVKM in the germline V gene. The CDR3 length is 12 residues. V gave up 5 bases and J gave up 7 bases, with 9 bases separating them. The CDR3 is CASSTRSQPQHF. Here the CDR3 DNA reads TGTGCCAGCAGTACCAGGTCCCAGCCCCAGCATTTT.

V gene TRBV18 combines with J gene TRBJ2-7; no clear D gene. V lost 2 bases, J lost 5 bases, and 13 bases lay in between. CDR3 length: 14 residues. Germline loops: CDR1 KGHSH, CDR2 LQKENI. The CDR3, as DNA: TGTGCCAGCTCACCAGACCTCGCGAAGGACGAGCAGTACTTC. Its protein is CASSPDLAKDEQYF.